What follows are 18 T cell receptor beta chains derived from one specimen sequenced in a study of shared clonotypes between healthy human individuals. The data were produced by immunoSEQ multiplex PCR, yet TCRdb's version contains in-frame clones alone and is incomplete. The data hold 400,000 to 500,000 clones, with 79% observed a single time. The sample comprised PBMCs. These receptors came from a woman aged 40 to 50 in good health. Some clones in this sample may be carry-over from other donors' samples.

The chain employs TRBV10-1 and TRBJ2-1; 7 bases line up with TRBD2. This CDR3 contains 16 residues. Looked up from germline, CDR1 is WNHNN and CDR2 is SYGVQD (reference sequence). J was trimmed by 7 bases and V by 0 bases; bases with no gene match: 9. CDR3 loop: CASSESRGSGFNEQFF. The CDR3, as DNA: TGCGCCAGCAGTGAGTCGCGCGGGAGCGGTTTTAATGAGCAGTTCTTC.

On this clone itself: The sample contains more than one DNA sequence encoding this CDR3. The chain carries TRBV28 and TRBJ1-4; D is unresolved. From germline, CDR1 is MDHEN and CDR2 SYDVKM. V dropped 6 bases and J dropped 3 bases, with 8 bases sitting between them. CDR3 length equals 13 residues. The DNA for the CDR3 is TGTGCCAGCAGCCGAGGTCCTAATGAAAAACTGTTTTTT. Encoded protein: CASSRGPNEKLFF.

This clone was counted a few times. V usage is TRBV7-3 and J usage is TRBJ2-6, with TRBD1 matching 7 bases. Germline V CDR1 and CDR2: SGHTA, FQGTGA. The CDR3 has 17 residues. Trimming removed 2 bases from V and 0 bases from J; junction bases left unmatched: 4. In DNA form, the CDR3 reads TGTGCCAGCAGCTTACGGAGACAGGGCTCTGGGGCCAACGTCCTGACTTTC. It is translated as CASSLRRQGSGANVLTF.

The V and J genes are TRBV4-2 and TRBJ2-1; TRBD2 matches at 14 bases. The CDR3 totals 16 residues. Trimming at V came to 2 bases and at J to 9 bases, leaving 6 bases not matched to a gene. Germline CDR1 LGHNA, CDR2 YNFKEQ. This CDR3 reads CASSQPGTSGSVEQFF. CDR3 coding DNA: TGTGCCAGCAGCCAACCCGGGACTAGCGGGAGTGTTGAGCAGTTCTTC.

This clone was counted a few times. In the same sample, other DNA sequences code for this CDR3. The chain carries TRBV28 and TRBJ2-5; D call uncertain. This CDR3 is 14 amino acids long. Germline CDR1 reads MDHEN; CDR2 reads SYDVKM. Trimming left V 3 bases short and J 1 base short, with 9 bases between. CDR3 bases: TGTGCCAGCAGTTTTTCGGGCCCCCAAGAGACCCAGTACTTC. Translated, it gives CASSFSGPQETQYF.

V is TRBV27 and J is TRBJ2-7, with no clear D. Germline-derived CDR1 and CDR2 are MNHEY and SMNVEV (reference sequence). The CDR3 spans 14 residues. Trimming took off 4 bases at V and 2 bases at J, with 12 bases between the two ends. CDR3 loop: CASSWWLKPYEQYF. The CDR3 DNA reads TGTGCCAGCAGTTGGTGGTTGAAGCCCTACGAGCAGTACTTC.

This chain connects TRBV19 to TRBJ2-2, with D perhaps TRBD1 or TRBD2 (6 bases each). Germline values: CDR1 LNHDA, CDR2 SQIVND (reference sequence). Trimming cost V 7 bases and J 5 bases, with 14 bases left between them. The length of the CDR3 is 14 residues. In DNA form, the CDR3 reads TGTGCCAGTAAAGGGGGACTCGAGACCGGGGAGCTGTTTTTT. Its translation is CASKGGLETGELFF.

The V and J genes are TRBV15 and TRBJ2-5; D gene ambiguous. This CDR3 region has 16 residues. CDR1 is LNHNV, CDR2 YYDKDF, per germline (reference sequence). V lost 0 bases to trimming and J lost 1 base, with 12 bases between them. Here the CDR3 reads CATSREYSQLQETQYF. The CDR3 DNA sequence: TGTGCCACCAGCAGAGAATATAGCCAACTCCAAGAGACCCAGTACTTC.

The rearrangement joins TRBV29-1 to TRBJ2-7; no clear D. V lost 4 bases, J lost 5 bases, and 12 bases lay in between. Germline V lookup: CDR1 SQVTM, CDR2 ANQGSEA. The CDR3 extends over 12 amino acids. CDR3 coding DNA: TGCAGCGTTGGGGCAGTATCTGACGAGCAGTACTTC. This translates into CSVGAVSDEQYF.

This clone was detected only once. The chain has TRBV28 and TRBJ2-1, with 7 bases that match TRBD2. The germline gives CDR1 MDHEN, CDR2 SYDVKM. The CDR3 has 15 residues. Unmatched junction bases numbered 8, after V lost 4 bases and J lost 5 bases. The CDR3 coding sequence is TGTGCCAGCAGTTCAGCGGGGACGGCTAACAATGAGCAGTTCTTC. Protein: CASSSAGTANNEQFF.

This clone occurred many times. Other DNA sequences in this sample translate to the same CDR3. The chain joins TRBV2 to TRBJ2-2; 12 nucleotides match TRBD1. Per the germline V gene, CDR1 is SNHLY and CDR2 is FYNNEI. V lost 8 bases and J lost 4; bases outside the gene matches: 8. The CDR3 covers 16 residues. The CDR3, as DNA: TGTGCCAGCTCCGGGACAGGGGGCGGGCTCACCGGGGAGCTGTTTTTT. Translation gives CASSGTGGGLTGELFF.

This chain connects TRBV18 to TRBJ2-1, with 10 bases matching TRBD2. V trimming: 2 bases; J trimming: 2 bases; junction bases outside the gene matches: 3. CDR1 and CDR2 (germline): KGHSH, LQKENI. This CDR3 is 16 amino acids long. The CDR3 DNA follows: TGTGCCAGCTCACCAACTAGCGGGGCCACCTACAATGAGCAGTTCTTC. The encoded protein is CASSPTSGATYNEQFF.

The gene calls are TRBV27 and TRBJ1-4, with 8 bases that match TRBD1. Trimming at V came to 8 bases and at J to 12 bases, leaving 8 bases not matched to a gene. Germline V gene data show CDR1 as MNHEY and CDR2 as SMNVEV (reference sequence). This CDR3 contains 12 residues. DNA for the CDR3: TGTGCCAGCTGCTCAGGGGGCGGGGAACTGTTTTTT. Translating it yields CASCSGGGELFF.

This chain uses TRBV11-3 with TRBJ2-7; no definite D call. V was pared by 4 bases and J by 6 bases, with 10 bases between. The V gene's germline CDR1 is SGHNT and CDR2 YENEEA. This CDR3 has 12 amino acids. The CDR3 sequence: CASSSPYSEQYF. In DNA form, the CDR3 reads TGTGCCAGCAGCTCCCCGTACTCCGAGCAGTACTTC.

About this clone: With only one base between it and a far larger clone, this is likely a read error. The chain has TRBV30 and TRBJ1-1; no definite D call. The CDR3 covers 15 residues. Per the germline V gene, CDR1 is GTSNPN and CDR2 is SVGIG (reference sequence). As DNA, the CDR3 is TGTGCCTGGGGTGTAGGCCCTCAACTGAACACTGAAGCTTTCTTT. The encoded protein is CAWGVGPQLNTEAFF.

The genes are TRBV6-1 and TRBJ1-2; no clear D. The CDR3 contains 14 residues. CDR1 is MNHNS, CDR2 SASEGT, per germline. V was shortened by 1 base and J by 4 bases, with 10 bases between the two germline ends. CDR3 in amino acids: CASSEGGNPYGYTF. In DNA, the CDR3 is TGTGCCAGCAGTGAAGGCGGGAATCCCTATGGCTACACCTTC.

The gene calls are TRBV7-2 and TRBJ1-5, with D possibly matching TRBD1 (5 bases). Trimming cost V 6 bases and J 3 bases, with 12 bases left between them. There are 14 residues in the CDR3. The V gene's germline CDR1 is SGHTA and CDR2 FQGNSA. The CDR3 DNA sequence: TGTGCCAGCAGAATTGGTGGGGCCAATCAGCCCCAGCATTTT. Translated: CASRIGGANQPQHF.

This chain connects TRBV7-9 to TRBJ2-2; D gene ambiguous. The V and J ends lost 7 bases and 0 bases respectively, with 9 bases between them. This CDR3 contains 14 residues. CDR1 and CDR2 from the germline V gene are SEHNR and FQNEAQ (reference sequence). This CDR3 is CASILQANTGELFF. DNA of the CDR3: TGTGCCAGCATCCTCCAGGCGAACACCGGGGAGCTGTTTTTT.